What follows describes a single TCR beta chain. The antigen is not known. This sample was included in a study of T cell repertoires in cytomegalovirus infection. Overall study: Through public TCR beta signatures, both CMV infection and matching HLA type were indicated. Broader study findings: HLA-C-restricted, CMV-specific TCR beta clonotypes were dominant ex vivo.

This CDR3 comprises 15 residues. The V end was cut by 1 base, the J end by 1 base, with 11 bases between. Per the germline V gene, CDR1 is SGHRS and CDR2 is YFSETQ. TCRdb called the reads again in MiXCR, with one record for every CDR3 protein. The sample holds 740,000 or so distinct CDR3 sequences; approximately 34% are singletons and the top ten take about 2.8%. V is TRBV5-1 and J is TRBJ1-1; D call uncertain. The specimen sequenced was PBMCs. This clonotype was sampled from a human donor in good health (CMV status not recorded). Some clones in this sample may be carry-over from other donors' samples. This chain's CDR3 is CASSLRWRSNTEAFF. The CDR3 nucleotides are TGCGCCAGCAGCTTGCGGTGGAGATCGAACACTGAAGCTTTCTTT.